This T cell receptor beta chain was found in a study of long-term antiretroviral therapy in people with HIV. Overall study findings and caveats: Clones with expansion before ART led the repertoire at all time points.

The assay used was immunoSEQ (version v3.0), run at survey level. The table came from immunoSEQ multiplex PCR; TCRdb's copy has only in-frame clones and leaves some out. The table records about 20,000 clones, approximately 77% of them present only once. Germline V gives CDR1 LNHDA, CDR2 SQIVND (reference sequence). CDR3 size: 15 residues. The V and J ends lost 5 bases and 6 bases, in that order; junction bases with no gene match: 12. A word on this clone: No antigen is known for it.

The chain employs TRBV19 and TRBJ2-7; 8 bases line up with TRBD1. The sample was unsorted PBMCs, taken less than 2.5 years after starting antiretroviral therapy. The receptor's source is a middle-aged man with HIV. The CDR3 nucleotides are TGTGCCAGTAGTCTAAGGGACAGGATCATTCTCGAGCAGTACTTC. It translates to CASSLRDRIILEQYF.